These 17 T cell receptor beta chains originate from one sample sequenced in a study of T-cell reconstitution after alpha-beta-depleted transplantation in children. TCRbeta library construction was performed incorporating unique molecular identifiers. TCRdb analysed the PCR reads with MiXCR anew, one entry per CDR3 protein. The table lists fewer than 350,000 distinct CDR3 sequences, 11% of them singletons. The input for sequencing was peripheral blood, taken 180 days after TCRalphabeta/CD19-depleted stem cell transplant. These receptors all stem from a male patient aged 2-9 years who had a stem cell transplant for chronic granulomatous disease, so the T cells may come from the graft donor.

This clonotype appeared once. This sequence joins TRBV20-1 and TRBJ2-7, with 9 bases matching TRBD2. This CDR3 region has 14 residues. Germline CDR1 reads DFQATT; CDR2 reads SNEGSKA (reference sequence). CDR3 residues: CCAPRGTSLREQYF. CDR3 nucleotides: TGCTGCGCTCCCCGCGGGACTAGCCTCAGGGAGCAGTACTTC.

This clonotype has a count of ten or more. The chain employs TRBV20-1 and TRBJ2-7; 8 bases match TRBD2. The CDR3 totals 13 residues. From germline, CDR1 is DFQATT and CDR2 SNEGSKA (reference sequence). Trimming removed 7 bases from V and 0 bases from J; junction bases left unmatched: 5. CDR3 bases: TGCAGTGGGCGGGAGGTATACTCCTACGAGCAGTACTTC. Its translation: CSGREVYSYEQYF.

This clonotype was seen at least ten times. The chain uses TRBV27 and TRBJ2-7; D might be TRBD1 (6 bases). Trimming removed 6 bases from V and 3 bases from J, with 18 bases in between. The CDR3 is 15 residues long. Germline CDR1 reads MNHEY; CDR2 reads SMNVEV (reference sequence). CDR3 region: CASSMRQAYYYEQYF. As DNA, the CDR3 is TGTGCCAGCAGCATGCGACAGGCCTACTACTACGAGCAGTACTTC.

The chain carries TRBV18 and TRBJ2-4, with 13 bases matching TRBD2. CDR1 KGHSH and CDR2 LQKENI come from the germline V gene. The CDR3 runs 19 residues. V gave up 1 base and J gave up 0 bases; unmatched junction bases: 6. DNA for the CDR3: TGTGCCAGCTCACCACGACAGGGACTAGCGGGGCTAGCCAAAAACATTCAGTACTTC. Its protein is CASSPRQGLAGLAKNIQYF.

The table lists this clonotype with many counts. This chain connects TRBV12-3 or TRBV12-4 to TRBJ2-1, with a possible D match to TRBD2 (5 bases). Trimming cost V 7 bases and J 4 bases, with 17 bases left between them. There are 15 residues in the CDR3. The CDR3 DNA sequence: TGTGCCAGCACCAAACTAGATCTAGGATACAATGAGCAGTTCTTC. Translation: CASTKLDLGYNEQFF.

This clonotype was counted ten times or more. CDR3 sequence: CSARGTGPSYNSPLHF. Written as DNA, the CDR3 is TGCAGTGCTAGAGGGACAGGGCCTTCTTATAATTCACCCCTCCACTTT. This chain links TRBV20-1 with TRBJ1-6; the match to TRBD1 covers 8 bases. V was clipped by 1 base and J by 4 bases; unmatched bases: 6. CDR1 and CDR2 (germline): DFQATT, SNEGSKA (reference sequence). The CDR3 loop spans 16 amino acids.

This clonotype was seen ten or more times. The genes are TRBV20-1 and TRBJ2-2; 8 nucleotides line up with TRBD2. Germline V gives CDR1 DFQATT, CDR2 SNEGSKA (reference sequence). CDR3 length equals 13 residues. V dropped 7 bases and J dropped 7; count of bases not matched to a gene: 8. The CDR3 DNA sequence: TGCAGTGGAGAGCGGGAGTTAGGCGGGGAGCTGTTTTTT. Translating gives CSGERELGGELFF.

This clonotype was seen ten or more times. The V call is TRBV18, the J call TRBJ1-1; tentatively, D is TRBD1 (6 bases). The CDR3 runs to 16 residues. V was pared by 5 bases and J by 0 bases, with 16 bases between. The germline V gene has CDR1 KGHSH and CDR2 LQKENI. The CDR3 DNA is TGTGCCAGCTCATCCCAACAGGGTTCCATGAACACTGAAGCTTTCTTT. Translating gives CASSSQQGSMNTEAFF. Full variable domain (remainder filled in from reference TRBV18 and TRBJ1-1): NAGVMQNPRHLVRRRGQEARLRCSPMKGHSHVYWYRQLPEEGLKFMVYLQKENIIDESGMPKERFSAEFPKEGPSILRIQQVVRGDSAAYFCASSSQQGSMNTEAFFGQGTRLTVV.

A few counts support this clonotype. The chain recombines TRBV19 with TRBJ2-2; D uncertain. The V end was cut by 6 bases, the J end by 0 bases, with 14 bases between. This CDR3 comprises 16 residues. The germline V gene encodes CDR1 LNHDA and CDR2 SQIVND (reference sequence). CDR3 amino acids: CASSRDDYANTGELFF. Written as DNA, the CDR3 is TGTGCCAGTAGCCGCGATGATTACGCGAACACCGGGGAGCTGTTTTTT.

The V call is TRBV5-4, the J call TRBJ2-2, with D possibly TRBD1 on 7 matching bases. CDR3 length: 16 residues. V was clipped by 6 bases and J by 0 bases, with 15 bases between them. Germline V gene data show CDR1 as SGHNT and CDR2 as YYREEE (reference sequence). The CDR3 sequence: CASNTRGTSNTGELFF. The CDR3 bases are TGTGCCAGCAACACCAGGGGGACTTCGAACACCGGGGAGCTGTTTTTT.

This clonotype has at least ten counts. The chain joins TRBV28 to TRBJ2-1; 8 bases line up with TRBD2. Germline loops: CDR1 MDHEN, CDR2 SYDVKM. The CDR3 runs to 18 residues. The junction had 12 bases not matched to a gene; V was cut back by 5 bases and J by 0 bases. CDR3 loop: CASSPLRASGSSYNEQFF. The CDR3 DNA reads TGTGCCAGCAGTCCCCTTAGGGCAAGCGGGAGCTCCTACAATGAGCAGTTCTTC.

Many counts were recorded for this clonotype. The DNA for the CDR3 is TGTGCCAGCAGTGAGCGGGAGGGCGTTACAGATACGCAGTATTTT. Residues: CASSEREGVTDTQYF. The chain joins TRBV6-1 to TRBJ2-3; 9 bases agree with TRBD2. Germline V gives CDR1 MNHNS, CDR2 SASEGT. With V trimmed by 3 bases and J by 3 bases, 4 bases remained unmatched. The CDR3 length is 15 residues.

This clonotype was seen ten or more times. The chain combines TRBV12-3 or TRBV12-4 with TRBJ1-1; TRBD1 might be the D (5 bases). The CDR3 sequence is 15 residues long. Trimming cost V 3 bases and J 11 bases, with 22 bases left between them. DNA for the CDR3: TGTGCCAGCAGTTTTGAGGGGTGGGGGGGGAAATGGGCTTTCTTT. It translates to CASSFEGWGGKWAFF.

This clonotype has ten or more counts. The chain joins TRBV18 to TRBJ1-1; 8 bases fit TRBD1. Per germline, CDR1 KGHSH and CDR2 LQKENI. With V trimmed by 3 bases and J by 1 base, 1 base remained unmatched. The CDR3 has 14 amino acids. The CDR3 sequence is CASSPGTGNTEAFF. CDR3 in DNA: TGTGCCAGCTCACCCGGGACAGGGAACACTGAAGCTTTCTTT. The full variable domain, rest sourced from reference TRBV18 and TRBJ1-1, is NAGVMQNPRHLVRRRGQEARLRCSPMKGHSHVYWYRQLPEEGLKFMVYLQKENIIDESGMPKERFSAEFPKEGPSILRIQQVVRGDSAAYFCASSPGTGNTEAFFGQGTRLTVV.

This clonotype was seen ten or more times. This chain uses TRBV10-3 with TRBJ2-7; D not certain. From germline, CDR1 is ENHRY and CDR2 SYGVKD. Between the trimmed V and J ends, which lost 5 bases and 2 bases, there was a span of 4 bases. This CDR3 is 11 amino acids long. CDR3 DNA: TGTGCCATCAGTACCACCTACGAGCAGTACTTC. As protein: CAISTTYEQYF.

This clonotype was observed many times. The chain employs TRBV29-1 and TRBJ2-7; 9 bases are shared with TRBD2. The CDR3 spans 14 residues. V dropped 2 bases and J dropped 4; count of bases not matched to a gene: 6. Germline CDR1 reads SQVTM; CDR2 reads ANQGSEA. In nucleotides, the CDR3 is TGCAGCGTTGAAAGGGGTAGCGGGAGTTACGAGCAGTACTTC. It specifies CSVERGSGSYEQYF.

This clonotype came up many times. This CDR3 reads CASSHSSAKNIQYF. CDR3 DNA: TGTGCCAGCAGTCATAGCTCGGCCAAAAACATTCAGTACTTC. This sequence joins TRBV7-2 and TRBJ2-4; no clear D. Germline V gives CDR1 SGHTA, CDR2 FQGNSA. The CDR3 has 14 amino acids. The V end was cut by 6 bases, the J end by 1 base, with 10 bases between.